The rows below give T cell receptor beta chains drawn from one sample of a study of blood T cell repertoires in COVID-19. Assay: immunoSEQ multiplex PCR; the TCRdb copy retains only in-frame clones and omits some. This table holds 100,000 to 150,000 clones, approximately 85% found once. Material for sequencing was peripheral blood. The receptors derive from an elderly woman with acute or convalescent COVID-19. CDR3s include the opening cysteine and the closing phenylalanine or tryptophan. Fields, in order: J gene, V gene, D gene, clone size, CDR3 protein, CDR3 DNA. A D gene is named only where the DNA matches it firmly. The size of a clone is reported for some rows only, either as once, few or many, or as a class for expanded clones.

TRBJ1-2 TRBV10-2 TRBD1 . CASSGGEGASYGYTF TGCGCCAGCAGTGGGGGAGAGGGGGCGAGCTATGGCTACACCTTC
TRBJ1-1 TRBV28 . . CASNQMNTEAFF TGTGCCAGCAATCAGATGAACACTGAAGCTTTCTTT
TRBJ1-1 TRBV3-1/TRBV3-2 TRBD1 . CASSQATTGMAFF TGTGCCAGCAGCCAAGCAACGACAGGGATGGCTTTCTTT
TRBJ1-1 TRBV7-8 . few CASSLGGALMNTEAFF TGTGCCAGCAGCTTGGGGGGGGCGCTCATGAACACTGAAGCTTTCTTT
TRBJ2-1 TRBV4-3 . . CASSQDSGRGLYNEQFF TGCGCCAGCAGCCAAGATAGCGGACGGGGCCTCTACAATGAGCAGTTCTTC
TRBJ2-2 TRBV5-1 TRBD1 . CASHTGATGAGELFF TGCGCCAGCCATACAGGGGCCACAGGGGCCGGGGAGCTGTTTTTT
TRBJ1-5 TRBV11-2 . . CASSLGGNNQPQHF TGTGCCAGCAGCTTAGGAGGCAACAATCAGCCCCAGCATTTT
TRBJ2-7 TRBV11-2 TRBD1 . CASSSLRDRPYEQYF TGTGCCAGCAGCTCCCTCCGGGACAGACCCTACGAGCAGTACTTC
TRBJ1-1 TRBV5-1 . . CASSLELRNVAFF TGCGCCAGCAGCTTGGAGCTCAGGAACGTAGCTTTCTTT
TRBJ1-5 TRBV2 TRBD1 . CASRPTGVSNQPQHF TGTGCCAGCAGGCCGACAGGGGTAAGCAATCAGCCCCAGCATTTT
TRBJ1-1 TRBV10-3 . few CAISELAGSRGTEAFF TGTGCCATCAGTGAACTGGCCGGATCAAGGGGCACTGAAGCTTTCTTT
TRBJ2-7 TRBV7-2 TRBD2 . CASSYPGGTEQYF TGTGCCAGCAGCTACCCGGGGGGGACCGAGCAGTACTTC
TRBJ2-5 TRBV5-1 TRBD2 . CASSPGAGLDKTQYF TGCGCCAGCAGCCCCGGCGCGGGACTAGACAAGACCCAGTACTTC
TRBJ1-2 TRBV15 TRBD1 . CATSRGQGRGYTF TGTGCCACCAGCAGAGGACAGGGAAGGGGCTACACCTTC
TRBJ2-6 TRBV5-4 . . CASSLAGALGANVLTF TGTGCCAGCAGCTTGGCAGGGGCGTTGGGGGCCAACGTCCTGACTTTC
TRBJ1-1 TRBV28 . . CASSSRPDLGPGAFF TGTGCCAGCAGTTCCCGGCCGGATCTGGGCCCTGGGGCTTTCTTT
TRBJ1-4 TRBV7-6 . . CASSLSARGNEKLFF TGTGCCAGCAGCTTATCTGCAAGGGGAAATGAAAAACTGTTTTTT
TRBJ2-1 TRBV5-1 . . CASSLGGLGGNEQFF TGCGCCAGCAGCTTGGGAGGGCTGGGGGGCAATGAGCAGTTCTTC
TRBJ1-6 TRBV28 TRBD1 . CASSSAGGWMALHF TGTGCCAGCAGTTCTGCAGGGGGGTGGATGGCCCTCCACTTT
TRBJ2-5 TRBV21-1 . . CASRADRGQETQYF TGTGCCAGCCGCGCGGACAGGGGCCAAGAGACCCAGTACTTC
TRBJ2-1 TRBV6-5 . few CASTPPGKNEQFF TGTGCCAGCACCCCCCCAGGCAAGAATGAGCAGTTCTTC
TRBJ1-1 TRBV18 TRBD1 . CASSRDRAFATEAFF TGTGCCAGCTCGCGGGACAGGGCCTTCGCCACTGAAGCTTTCTTT
TRBJ2-5 TRBV12-3/TRBV12-4 . . CASSSTGGETQYF TGTGCCAGCAGTTCGACAGGTGGGGAGACCCAGTACTTC
TRBJ1-2 TRBV6-4 TRBD1 . CASSATGESGYGYTF TGTGCCAGCAGTGCCACAGGGGAGTCGGGCTATGGCTACACCTTC
TRBJ1-3 TRBV28 . few CASSWDTTRNTIYF TGTGCCAGCAGCTGGGACACGACTAGAAACACCATATATTTT
TRBJ2-1 TRBV12-3/TRBV12-4 . once CASSLLLADEQFF TGTGCCAGCAGTTTATTGCTAGCAGATGAGCAGTTCTTC
TRBJ2-5 TRBV2 . . CASSDRAKGETQYF TGTGCCAGCAGTGACAGGGCGAAAGGCGAGACCCAGTACTTC
TRBJ2-3 TRBV6-6 . . CASTYEGHSTDTQYF TGTGCCAGCACCTACGAGGGCCACAGCACAGATACGCAGTATTTT
TRBJ1-4 TRBV28 . . CASSLGTTTISTNEKLFF TGTGCCAGCAGTTTAGGGACTACCACGATATCAACTAATGAAAAACTGTTTTTT
TRBJ1-6 TRBV7-2 . . CASSVVGTNNSPLHF TGTGCCAGCAGCGTTGTAGGGACAAATAATTCACCCCTCCACTTT
TRBJ2-7 TRBV5-1 TRBD1 . CASSPGQGDLYF TGCGCCAGCAGCCCGGGACAGGGCGACTTGTACTTC
TRBJ1-2 TRBV5-5 . . CASSLWQGGGYTF TGTGCCAGCAGCTTGTGGCAGGGAGGGGGCTACACCTTC
TRBJ2-3 TRBV7-8 TRBD2 . CASSLAWSSGKIDTQYF TGTGCCAGCAGCTTAGCTTGGTCGAGCGGGAAAATAGATACGCAGTATTTT
TRBJ1-2 TRBV19 . once CASSFQGNLDGYTF TGTGCCAGTAGTTTCCAGGGAAATCTGGATGGCTACACCTTC
TRBJ2-6 TRBV7-2 TRBD1 . CASSWTGVGANVLTF TGTGCCAGCAGCTGGACAGGGGTTGGGGCCAACGTCCTGACTTTC
TRBJ1-2 TRBV15 . . CATSREGPGRGYGYTF TGTGCCACCAGCAGAGAAGGTCCCGGGCGGGGCTATGGCTACACCTTC
TRBJ2-1 TRBV3-1/TRBV3-2 TRBD2 once CASSLTSGGGIEQFF TGTGCCAGCAGCTTGACTAGCGGGGGAGGAATTGAGCAGTTCTTC
TRBJ2-5 TRBV11-3 . . CASSRGRETQYF TGTGCCAGCAGCCGTGGGCGAGAGACCCAGTACTTC
TRBJ1-6 TRBV5-1 TRBD1 . CASSLERQGFNSPLHF TGCGCCAGCAGCTTGGAAAGACAGGGGTTTAATTCACCCCTCCACTTT
TRBJ1-5 TRBV11-2 . few CASSLLSNQPQHF TGTGCCAGCAGCTTATTAAGCAATCAGCCCCAGCATTTT
TRBJ1-6 TRBV7-8 TRBD1 . CASSLDRGRSPLHF TGTGCCAGCAGCCTGGACAGGGGGAGGTCACCCCTCCACTTT